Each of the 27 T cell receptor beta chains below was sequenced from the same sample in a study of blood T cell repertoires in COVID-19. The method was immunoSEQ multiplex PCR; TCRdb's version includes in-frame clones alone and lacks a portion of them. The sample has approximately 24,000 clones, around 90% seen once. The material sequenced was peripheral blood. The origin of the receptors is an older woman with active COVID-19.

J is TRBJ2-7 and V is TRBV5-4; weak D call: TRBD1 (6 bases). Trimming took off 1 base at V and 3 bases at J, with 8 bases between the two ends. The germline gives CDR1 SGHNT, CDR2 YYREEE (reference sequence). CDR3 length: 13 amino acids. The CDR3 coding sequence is TGTGCCAGCAGCTTGTCAGGGGTCTACGAGCAGTACTTC. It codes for CASSLSGVYEQYF.

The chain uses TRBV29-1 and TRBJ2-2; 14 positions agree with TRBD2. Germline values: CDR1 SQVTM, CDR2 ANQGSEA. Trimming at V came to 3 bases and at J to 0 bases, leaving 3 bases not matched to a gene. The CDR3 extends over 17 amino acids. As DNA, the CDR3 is TGCAGCGTTGAGGGACTAGCGGGGGACGCGAACACCGGGGAGCTGTTTTTT. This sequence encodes CSVEGLAGDANTGELFF.

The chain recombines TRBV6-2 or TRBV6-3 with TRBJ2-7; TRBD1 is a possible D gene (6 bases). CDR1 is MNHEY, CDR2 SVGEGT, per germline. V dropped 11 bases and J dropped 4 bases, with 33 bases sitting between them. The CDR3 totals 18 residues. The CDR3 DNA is TGTGCCGGCACCCCTTTGGTGGCCCGGCGGACAGTTCGTTACGAGCAGTACTTC. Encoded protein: CAGTPLVARRTVRYEQYF.

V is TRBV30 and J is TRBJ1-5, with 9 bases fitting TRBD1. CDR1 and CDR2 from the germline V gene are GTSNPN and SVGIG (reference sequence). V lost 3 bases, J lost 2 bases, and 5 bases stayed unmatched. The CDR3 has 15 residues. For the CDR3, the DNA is TGTGCCTGGAGCCCGGACAGGGGCGGCAATCAGCCCCAGCATTTT. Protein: CAWSPDRGGNQPQHF.

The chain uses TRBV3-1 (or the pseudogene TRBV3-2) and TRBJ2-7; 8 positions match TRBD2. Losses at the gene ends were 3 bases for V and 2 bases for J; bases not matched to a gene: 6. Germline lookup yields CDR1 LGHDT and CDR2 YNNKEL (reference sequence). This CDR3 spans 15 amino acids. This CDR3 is CASSHGGGSTYEQYF. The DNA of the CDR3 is TGTGCCAGCAGCCATGGCGGGGGGTCTACCTACGAGCAGTACTTC.

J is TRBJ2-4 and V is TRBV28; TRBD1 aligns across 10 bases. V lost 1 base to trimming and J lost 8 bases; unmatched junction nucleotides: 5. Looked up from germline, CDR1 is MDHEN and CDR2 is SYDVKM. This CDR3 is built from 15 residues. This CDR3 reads CASSLSGTGAHIQYF. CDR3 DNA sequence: TGTGCCAGCAGTTTATCCGGGACAGGGGCCCACATTCAGTACTTC. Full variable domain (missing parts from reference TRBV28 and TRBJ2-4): DVKVTQSSRYLVKRTGEKVFLECVQDMDHENMFWYRQDPGLGLRLIYFSYDVKMKEKGDIPEGYSVSREKKERFSLILESASTNQTSMYLCASSLSGTGAHIQYFGAGTRLSVL.

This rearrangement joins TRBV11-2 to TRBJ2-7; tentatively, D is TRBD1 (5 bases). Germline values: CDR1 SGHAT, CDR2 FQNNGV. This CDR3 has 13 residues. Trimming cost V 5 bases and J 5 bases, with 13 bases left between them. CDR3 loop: CASSPRALDEQYF. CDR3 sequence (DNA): TGTGCCAGCAGCCCCAGGGCTTTGGACGAGCAGTACTTC.

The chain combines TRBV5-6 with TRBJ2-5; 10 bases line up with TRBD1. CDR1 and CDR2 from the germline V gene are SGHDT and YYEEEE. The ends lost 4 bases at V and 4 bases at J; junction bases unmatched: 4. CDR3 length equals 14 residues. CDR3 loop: CASSGQGVRETQYF. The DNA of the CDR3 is TGTGCCAGCAGCGGACAGGGGGTAAGAGAGACCCAGTACTTC.

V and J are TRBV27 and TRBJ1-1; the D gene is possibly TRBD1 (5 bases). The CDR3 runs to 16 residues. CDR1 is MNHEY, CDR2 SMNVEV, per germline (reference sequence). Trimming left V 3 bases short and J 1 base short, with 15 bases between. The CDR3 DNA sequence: TGTGCCAGCAGTTTCGGGCGGGGCGGAGGGAACACTGAAGCTTTCTTT. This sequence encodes CASSFGRGGGNTEAFF.

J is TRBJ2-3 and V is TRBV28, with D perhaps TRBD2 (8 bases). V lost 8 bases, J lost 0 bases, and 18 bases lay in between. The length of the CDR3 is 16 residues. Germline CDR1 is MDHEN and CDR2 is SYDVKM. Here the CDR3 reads CASGTGAGGSTDTQYF. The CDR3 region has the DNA TGTGCCAGCGGCACAGGGGCGGGGGGCAGCACAGATACGCAGTATTTT.

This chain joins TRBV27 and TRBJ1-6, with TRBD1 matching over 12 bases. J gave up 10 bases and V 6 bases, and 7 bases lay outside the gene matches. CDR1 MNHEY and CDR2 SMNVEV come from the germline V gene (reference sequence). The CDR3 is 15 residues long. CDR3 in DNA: TGTGCCAGCAGGCCGGGACAGGGGGCACGGTCACCCCTCCACTTT. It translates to CASRPGQGARSPLHF.

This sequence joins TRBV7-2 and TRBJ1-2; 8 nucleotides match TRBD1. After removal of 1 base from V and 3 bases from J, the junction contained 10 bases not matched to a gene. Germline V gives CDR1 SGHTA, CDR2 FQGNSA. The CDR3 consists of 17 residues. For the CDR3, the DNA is TGTGCCAGCAGCTTAGGCCGGACAGGGCTCAGGGACTATGGCTACACCTTC. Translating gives CASSLGRTGLRDYGYTF.

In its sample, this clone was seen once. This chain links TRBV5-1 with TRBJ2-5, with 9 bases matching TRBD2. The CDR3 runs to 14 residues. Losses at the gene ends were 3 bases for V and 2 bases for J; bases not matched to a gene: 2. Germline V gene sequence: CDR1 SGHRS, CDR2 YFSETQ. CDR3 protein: CASSYSGGQETQYF. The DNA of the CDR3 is TGCGCCAGCAGCTATAGCGGGGGACAAGAGACCCAGTACTTC. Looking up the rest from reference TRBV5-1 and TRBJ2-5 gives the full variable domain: KAGVTQTPRYLIKTRGQQVTLSCSPISGHRSVSWYQQTPGQGLQFLFEYFSETQRNKGNFPGRFSGRQFSNSRSEMNVSTLELGDSALYLCASSYSGGQETQYFGPGTRLLVL.

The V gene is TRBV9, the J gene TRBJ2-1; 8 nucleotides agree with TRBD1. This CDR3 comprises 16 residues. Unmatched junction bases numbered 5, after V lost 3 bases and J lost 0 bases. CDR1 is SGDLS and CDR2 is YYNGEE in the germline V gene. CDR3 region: CASSARGPGSYNEQFF. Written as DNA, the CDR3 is TGTGCCAGCAGCGCCAGGGGGCCGGGCTCCTACAATGAGCAGTTCTTC.

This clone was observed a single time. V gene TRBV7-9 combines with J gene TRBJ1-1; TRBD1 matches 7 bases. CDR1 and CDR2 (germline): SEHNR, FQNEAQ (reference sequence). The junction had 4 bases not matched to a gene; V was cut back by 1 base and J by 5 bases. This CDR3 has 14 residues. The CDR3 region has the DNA TGTGCCAGCAGCTTAGGGAACAGGGGAACTGAAGCTTTCTTT. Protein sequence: CASSLGNRGTEAFF.

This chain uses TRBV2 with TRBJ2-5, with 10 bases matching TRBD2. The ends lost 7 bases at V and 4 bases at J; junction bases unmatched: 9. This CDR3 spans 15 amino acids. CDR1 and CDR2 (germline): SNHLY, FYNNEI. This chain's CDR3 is CASMGTSVFPETQYF. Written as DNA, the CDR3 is TGTGCCAGCATGGGGACTAGCGTATTTCCAGAGACCCAGTACTTC.

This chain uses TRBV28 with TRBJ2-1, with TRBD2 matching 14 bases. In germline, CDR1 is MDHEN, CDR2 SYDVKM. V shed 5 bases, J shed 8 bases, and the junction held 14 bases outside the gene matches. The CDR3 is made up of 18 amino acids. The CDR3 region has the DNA TGTGCCAGCAGTCCCCCGTCGGGACTAGCGGGGGTTTTGGATGAGCAGTTCTTC. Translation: CASSPPSGLAGVLDEQFF. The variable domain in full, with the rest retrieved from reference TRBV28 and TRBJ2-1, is DVKVTQSSRYLVKRTGEKVFLECVQDMDHENMFWYRQDPGLGLRLIYFSYDVKMKEKGDIPEGYSVSREKKERFSLILESASTNQTSMYLCASSPPSGLAGVLDEQFFGPGTRLTVL.

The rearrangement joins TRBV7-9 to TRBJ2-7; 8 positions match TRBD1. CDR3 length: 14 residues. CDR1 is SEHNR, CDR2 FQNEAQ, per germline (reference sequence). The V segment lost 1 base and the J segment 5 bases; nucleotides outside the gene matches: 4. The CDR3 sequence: CASSLVDRADEQYF. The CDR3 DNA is TGTGCCAGCAGCTTAGTGGACAGGGCGGACGAGCAGTACTTC.

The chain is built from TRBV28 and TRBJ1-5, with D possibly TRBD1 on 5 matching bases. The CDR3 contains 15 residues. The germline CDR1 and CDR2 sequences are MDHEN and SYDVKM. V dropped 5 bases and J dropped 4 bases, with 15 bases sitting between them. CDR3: CASSLGDRGNQPQHF. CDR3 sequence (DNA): TGTGCCAGCAGTCTGGGGGATCGGGGGAATCAGCCCCAGCATTTT. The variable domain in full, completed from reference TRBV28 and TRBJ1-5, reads DVKVTQSSRYLVKRTGEKVFLECVQDMDHENMFWYRQDPGLGLRLIYFSYDVKMKEKGDIPEGYSVSREKKERFSLILESASTNQTSMYLCASSLGDRGNQPQHFGDGTRLSIL.

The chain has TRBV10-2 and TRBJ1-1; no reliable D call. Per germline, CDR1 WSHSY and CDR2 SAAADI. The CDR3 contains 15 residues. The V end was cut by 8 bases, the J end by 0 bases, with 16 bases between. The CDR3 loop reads CASGEAPLLNTEAFF. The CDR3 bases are TGCGCCAGCGGGGAGGCTCCACTACTGAACACTGAAGCTTTCTTT.

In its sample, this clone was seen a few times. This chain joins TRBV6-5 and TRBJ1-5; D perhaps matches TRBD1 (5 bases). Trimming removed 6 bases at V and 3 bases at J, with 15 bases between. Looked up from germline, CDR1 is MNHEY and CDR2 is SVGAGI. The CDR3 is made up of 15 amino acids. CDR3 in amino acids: CASRQFDSYNQPQHF. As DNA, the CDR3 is TGTGCCAGCAGGCAGTTCGACAGCTACAATCAGCCCCAGCATTTT.

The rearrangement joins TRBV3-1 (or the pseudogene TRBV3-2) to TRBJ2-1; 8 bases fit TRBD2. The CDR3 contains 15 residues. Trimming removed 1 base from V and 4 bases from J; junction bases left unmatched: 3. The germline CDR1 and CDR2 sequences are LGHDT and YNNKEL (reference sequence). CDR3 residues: CASSQGRGVYNEQFF. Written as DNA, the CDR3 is TGTGCCAGCAGCCAAGGGCGGGGGGTATACAATGAGCAGTTCTTC.

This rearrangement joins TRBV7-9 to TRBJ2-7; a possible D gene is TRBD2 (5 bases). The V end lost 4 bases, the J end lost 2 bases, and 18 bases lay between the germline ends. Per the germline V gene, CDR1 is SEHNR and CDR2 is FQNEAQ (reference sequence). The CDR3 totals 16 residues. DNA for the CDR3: TGTGCCAGCAGCTCCCCCCCCCGTGCGGGTCCCTACGAGCAGTACTTC. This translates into CASSSPPRAGPYEQYF.

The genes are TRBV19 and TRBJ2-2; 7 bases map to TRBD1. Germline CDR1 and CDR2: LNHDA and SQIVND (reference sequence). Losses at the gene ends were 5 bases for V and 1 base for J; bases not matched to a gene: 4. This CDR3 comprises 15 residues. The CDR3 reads CASSRSGGNTGELFF. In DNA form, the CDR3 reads TGTGCCAGTAGTCGCTCAGGGGGGAACACCGGGGAGCTGTTTTTT.

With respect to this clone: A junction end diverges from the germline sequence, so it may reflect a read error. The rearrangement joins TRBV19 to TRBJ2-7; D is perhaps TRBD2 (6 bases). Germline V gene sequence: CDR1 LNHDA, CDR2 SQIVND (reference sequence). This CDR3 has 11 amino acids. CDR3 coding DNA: TGTGCCACGAGTGGGACCTGGGAGGTGCACTTC. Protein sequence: CATSGTWEVHF.

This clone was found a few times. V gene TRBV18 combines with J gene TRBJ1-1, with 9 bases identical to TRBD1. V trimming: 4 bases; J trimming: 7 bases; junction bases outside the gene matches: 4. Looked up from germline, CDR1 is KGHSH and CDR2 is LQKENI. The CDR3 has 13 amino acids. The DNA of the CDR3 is TGTGCCAGCTCACTGGGGACAGGGAGTGAAGCTTTCTTT. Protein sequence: CASSLGTGSEAFF.

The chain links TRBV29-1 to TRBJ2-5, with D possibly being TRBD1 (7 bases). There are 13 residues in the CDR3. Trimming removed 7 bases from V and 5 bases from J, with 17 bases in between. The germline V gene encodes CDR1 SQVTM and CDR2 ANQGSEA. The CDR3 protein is CSGGDRTPETQYF. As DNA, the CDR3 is TGCAGCGGCGGGGACAGAACTCCGGAGACCCAGTACTTC.